One sample yielded the 21 T cell receptor beta chains listed below, sequenced in a study of OX40 agonist ivuxolimab in advanced cancers. Only in-frame clones appear in the TCRdb table, and some are missing; sequencing was by immunoSEQ multiplex PCR. The sample lists roughly 100,000 clones, approximately 90% occurring once. The sequencing here drew on CD4+ or CD8+ T cells sorted from blood, taken in a trial of the OX40 agonist ivuxolimab. All receptors derive from an adult with an advanced solid tumor such as melanoma, head and neck, liver or kidney cancer.

The chain uses TRBV5-5 and TRBJ2-5, with D maybe TRBD2 (5 bases). Germline V lookup: CDR1 SGHKS, CDR2 YYEKEE (reference sequence). CDR3 length equals 17 residues. V gave up 4 bases and J gave up 0 bases, with 19 bases separating them. The CDR3 coding sequence is TGTGCCAGCAGCCGGACTCTCCTCGATTCGTACCAAGAGACCCAGTACTTC. Its translation is CASSRTLLDSYQETQYF.

The chain employs TRBV7-2 and TRBJ2-5; TRBD2 agrees at 7 bases. Germline CDR1 SGHTA, CDR2 FQGNSA. The CDR3 loop spans 13 amino acids. V shed 3 bases and J 2 bases; nucleotides not matched to a gene: 0. The CDR3 loop is CASSLGLQETQYF. CDR3 bases: TGTGCCAGCAGCTTGGGACTACAAGAGACCCAGTACTTC. Using reference TRBV7-2 and TRBJ2-5 for the parts outside the CDR3, the full variable domain is GAGVSQSPSNKVTEKGKDVELRCDPISGHTALYWYRQSLGQGLEFLIYFQGNSAPDKSGLPSDRFSAERTGGSVSTLTIQRTQQEDSAVYLCASSLGLQETQYFGPGTRLLVL.

This clone occurred a few times. The chain joins TRBV7-3 to TRBJ1-4; no firm D call. This CDR3 comprises 13 residues. CDR1 and CDR2 from the germline V gene are SGHTA and FQGTGA. Trimming removed 0 bases at V and 5 bases at J, with 4 bases between. CDR3 region: CASSLTANEKLFF. CDR3 DNA: TGTGCCAGCAGCTTAACTGCAAATGAAAAACTGTTTTTT.

This clone was seen just once. The CDR3 region has the DNA TGTGCCAGCAGTGACGGGACAAAGAACACCGGGGAGCTGTTTTTT. As protein: CASSDGTKNTGELFF. The chain joins TRBV25-1 to TRBJ2-2, with a tentative D call TRBD1 (6 bases). Trimming cost V 3 bases and J 1 base, with 9 bases left between them. The CDR3 totals 15 residues. Germline V lookup: CDR1 MGHDK, CDR2 SYGVNS.

This clone was detected once. The genes are TRBV30 and TRBJ2-5; D may match TRBD1 or TRBD2 (5 bases each). V dropped 2 bases and J dropped 5 bases, with 12 bases sitting between them. The CDR3 runs to 13 residues. Germline V CDR1 and CDR2: GTSNPN, SVGIG (reference sequence). In DNA form, the CDR3 reads TGTGCCTGGAGTTCCCGAGGGGTGGAGACCCAGTACTTC. Amino acid sequence: CAWSSRGVETQYF.

J is TRBJ2-1 and V is TRBV10-3, with D maybe TRBD1 (6 bases). With 7 bases removed from V and 8 bases from J, the gap between germline ends came to 15 bases. The CDR3 extends over 13 amino acids. Germline CDR1 and CDR2: ENHRY and SYGVKD. CDR3 in DNA: TGTGCCATCACACAGGGAAGATTCGATGAGCAGTTCTTC. The encoded protein is CAITQGRFDEQFF.

This chain links TRBV20-1 with TRBJ2-2; possible D gene TRBD2, 5 bases. Germline V gene data show CDR1 as DFQATT and CDR2 as SNEGSKA (reference sequence). The CDR3 has 11 residues. The CDR3 spells CREGIFGELFF. DNA for the CDR3: TGCCGTGAGGGAATCTTCGGGGAGCTGTTTTTT.

The chain links TRBV5-4 to TRBJ2-7; 11 positions agree with TRBD2. The CDR3 length is 15 residues. Per the germline V gene, CDR1 is SGHNT and CDR2 is YYREEE (reference sequence). V lost 4 bases to trimming and J lost 3 bases; unmatched junction nucleotides: 6. The CDR3 DNA is TGTGCCAGCAGCCGCAGACTAGCGGGACACTACGAGCAGTACTTC. Encoded protein: CASSRRLAGHYEQYF.

This clone was found a few times. This chain links TRBV5-1 with TRBJ1-5; 7 bases fit TRBD1. The CDR3 is made up of 16 amino acids. The V gene's germline CDR1 is SGHRS and CDR2 YFSETQ. V lost 3 bases, J lost 3 bases, and 9 bases stayed unmatched. The CDR3 DNA reads TGCGCCAGCAGCTCAAACCGGGACAGATACAATCAGCCCCAGCATTTT. Its translation is CASSSNRDRYNQPQHF.

This rearrangement joins TRBV6-1 to TRBJ2-2, with D possibly being TRBD1 (5 bases). V was shortened by 6 bases and J by 4 bases, with 12 bases between the two germline ends. This CDR3 is built from 14 residues. Germline assignment: CDR1 MNHNS and CDR2 SASEGT. The CDR3 reads CASRLDSSTGELFF. DNA for the CDR3: TGTGCCAGCAGGCTAGACAGTTCCACCGGGGAGCTGTTTTTT.

The genes are TRBV19 and TRBJ2-5; TRBD1 matches 8 bases. The germline CDR1 and CDR2 sequences are LNHDA and SQIVND (reference sequence). With 4 bases clipped from V and 5 bases from J, the junction kept 6 bases outside the gene matches. The CDR3 length is 14 residues. The CDR3 loop reads CASSTQGASETQYF. CDR3 nucleotide sequence: TGTGCCAGTAGTACCCAGGGGGCCTCGGAGACCCAGTACTTC.

The sample holds a few counts of this clone. The sample contains more than one DNA sequence encoding this CDR3. The chain links TRBV7-9 to TRBJ2-1; 7 bases are a match to TRBD2. The junction had 5 bases not matched to a gene; V was cut back by 5 bases and J by 4 bases. Germline V CDR1 and CDR2: SEHNR, FQNEAQ (reference sequence). The CDR3 loop spans 14 amino acids. DNA for the CDR3: TGTGCCAGCAGCGGGCGGGAGACGTACAATGAGCAGTTCTTC. Its translation: CASSGRETYNEQFF. Filled out from reference TRBV7-9 and TRBJ2-1, the complete variable domain reads DTGVSQNPRHKITKRGQNVTFRCDPISEHNRLYWYRQTLGQGPEFLTYFQNEAQLEKSRLLSDRFSAERPKGSFSTLEIQRTEQGDSAMYLCASSGRETYNEQFFGPGTRLTVL.

The V gene is TRBV5-1, the J gene TRBJ2-7, with 11 bases that match TRBD2. Trimming removed 0 bases from V and 2 bases from J; junction bases left unmatched: 1. CDR3 length: 15 residues. CDR1 and CDR2 from the germline V gene are SGHRS and YFSETQ. CDR3 loop: CASSLGLAGPYEQYF. The CDR3 coding sequence is TGCGCCAGCAGCTTGGGACTAGCGGGACCCTACGAGCAGTACTTC.

The genes are TRBV5-1 and TRBJ1-1; D gene ambiguous. V lost 4 bases to trimming and J lost 7 bases, with 14 bases between them. The germline V gene encodes CDR1 SGHRS and CDR2 YFSETQ. The CDR3 has 13 amino acids. The CDR3 DNA reads TGCGCCAGCAGCCTCGGGAGGGCCCGTGAAGCTTTCTTT. Amino acid sequence: CASSLGRAREAFF.

The chain recombines TRBV23-1 with TRBJ2-4; D might be TRBD1 (7 bases). TRBV23-1 falls under the ORF class, with uncertain function. The CDR3 totals 19 residues. The V and J ends lost 3 bases and 0 bases respectively, with 21 bases between them. CDR3 amino acids: CASSHAGRGESLAKNIQYF. The CDR3 DNA sequence: TGCGCCAGCAGTCACGCCGGCAGGGGGGAATCGCTAGCCAAAAACATTCAGTACTTC.

This chain joins TRBV5-4 and TRBJ2-2; 8 bases agree with TRBD2. CDR1 is SGHNT, CDR2 YYREEE, per germline (reference sequence). This CDR3 comprises 15 residues. V was clipped by 4 bases and J by 4 bases; unmatched bases: 6. The CDR3 spells CASSPRRGGTGELFF. DNA of the CDR3: TGTGCCAGCAGCCCCCGACGGGGGGGCACCGGGGAGCTGTTTTTT.

The chain employs TRBV2 and TRBJ2-2; 8 bases agree with TRBD2. After removal of 0 bases from V and 8 bases from J, the junction contained 2 bases not matched to a gene. Germline loops: CDR1 SNHLY, CDR2 FYNNEI. The CDR3 extends over 14 amino acids. CDR3 amino acids: CASSEASGIGELFF. CDR3 bases: TGTGCCAGCAGTGAAGCTAGCGGGATTGGGGAGCTGTTTTTT.

The rearrangement joins TRBV30 to TRBJ2-1; 8 bases are shared with TRBD2. The CDR3 runs 14 residues. The germline V gene has CDR1 GTSNPN and CDR2 SVGIG (reference sequence). The J segment lost 4 bases and the V segment lost 7 bases, leaving 9 bases of the junction unmatched. The CDR3 DNA follows: TGTGCCTTCCAACTAGCGGTGGCTTACAATGAGCAGTTCTTC. Translated: CAFQLAVAYNEQFF.

V is TRBV9 and J is TRBJ2-1; maybe TRBD1 (5 bases). The CDR3 spans 14 residues. Germline V CDR1 and CDR2: SGDLS, YYNGEE. Between the trimmed V and J ends, which lost 0 bases and 3 bases, there was a span of 7 bases. The CDR3 region is CASSVDRFYNEQFF. CDR3 in DNA: TGTGCCAGCAGCGTAGACAGGTTCTACAATGAGCAGTTCTTC.

This clone was counted a single time. The chain uses TRBV6-1 and TRBJ2-3; D might be TRBD2 (5 bases). Germline CDR1 reads MNHNS; CDR2 reads SASEGT. The length of the CDR3 is 14 residues. The V end was cut by 5 bases, the J end by 1 base, with 10 bases between. The CDR3 loop reads CASSRTVGTDTQYF. The CDR3 DNA is TGTGCCAGCAGTCGGACTGTCGGCACAGATACGCAGTATTTT.

The chain carries TRBV29-1 and TRBJ2-3; 13 positions match TRBD2. Losses at the gene ends were 6 bases for V and 0 bases for J; bases not matched to a gene: 9. Germline V CDR1 and CDR2: SQVTM, ANQGSEA. The CDR3 loop spans 17 amino acids. The CDR3 reads CSVQTSGRPTSTDTQYF. CDR3 nucleotides: TGCAGCGTCCAGACTAGCGGGAGGCCAACGAGCACAGATACGCAGTATTTT.